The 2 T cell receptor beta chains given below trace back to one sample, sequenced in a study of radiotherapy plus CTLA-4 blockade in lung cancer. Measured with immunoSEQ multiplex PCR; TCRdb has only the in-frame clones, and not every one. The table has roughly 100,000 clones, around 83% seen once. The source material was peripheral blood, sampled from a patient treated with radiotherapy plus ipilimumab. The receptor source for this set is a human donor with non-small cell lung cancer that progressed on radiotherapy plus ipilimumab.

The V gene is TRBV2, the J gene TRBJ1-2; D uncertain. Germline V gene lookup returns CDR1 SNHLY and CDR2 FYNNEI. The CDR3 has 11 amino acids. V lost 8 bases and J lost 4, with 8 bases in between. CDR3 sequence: CASYRSYGYTF. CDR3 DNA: TGTGCCAGCTACCGAAGCTATGGCTACACCTTC.

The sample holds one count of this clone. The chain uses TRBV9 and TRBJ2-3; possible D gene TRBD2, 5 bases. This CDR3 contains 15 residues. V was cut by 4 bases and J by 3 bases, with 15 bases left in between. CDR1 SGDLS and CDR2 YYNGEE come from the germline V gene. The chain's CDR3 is CASSPLGIGTDTQYF. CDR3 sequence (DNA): TGTGCCAGCAGCCCTCTCGGGATCGGGACAGATACGCAGTATTTT.